This is a list of T cell receptor beta chains from one sample in a study of CD8 T cells in ankylosing spondylitis. Via MiXCR, TCRdb re-called the 5' RACE reads, giving one row per CDR3 protein. The table has about 330,000 distinct CDR3 sequences, 6.5% to 10% seen once. The sequencing sample was made of blood, either unsorted or a sorted T cell fraction (not recorded which). The receptor set was obtained from a male donor with ankylosing spondylitis. CDR3s include the opening cysteine and the closing phenylalanine or tryptophan. Each record gives: CDR3 DNA, CDR3 protein, clone size, J gene, V gene, D gene. D genes are given only for firm matches. Size tells how often a clone was seen (once, few, many) or the class of an expanded clone, and some rows leave it out.

CDR3nt: TGTGCCAGCAGCAACTACCGACTAGCGGGAATCCGGGGGGGAACGCAGTATTTT
CDR3aa: CASSNYRLAGIRGGTQYF
abundance: few
j_gene: TRBJ2-3
v_gene: TRBV13
d_gene: TRBD2

CDR3nt: TGCGCCAGCAGCCAAGGGGGGACTAGCGGGATCCATGAGCAGTTCTTC
CDR3aa: CASSQGGTSGIHEQFF
abundance: few
j_gene: TRBJ2-1
v_gene: TRBV4-1
d_gene: TRBD2

CDR3nt: TGCGCCAGCAGCTTGGACCCCGGCGGCACGCAGTATTTT
CDR3aa: CASSLDPGGTQYF
abundance: once
j_gene: TRBJ2-3
v_gene: TRBV5-1
d_gene: .

CDR3nt: TGTGCCAGCAGCCAAGAAGGCCTAGCCCTTTCTGGGTACAATGAGCAGTTCTTC
CDR3aa: CASSQEGLALSGYNEQFF
abundance: few
j_gene: TRBJ2-1
v_gene: TRBV14
d_gene: .

CDR3nt: TGTGCCAGCAGTTGGGGACGGGCCTACGAGCAGTACTTC
CDR3aa: CASSWGRAYEQYF
abundance: many
j_gene: TRBJ2-7
v_gene: TRBV27
d_gene: .

CDR3nt: TGTGCCAGCTCACCATGGACTAGCGGGATAGGCACAGATACGCAGTATTTT
CDR3aa: CASSPWTSGIGTDTQYF
abundance: .
j_gene: TRBJ2-3
v_gene: TRBV18
d_gene: TRBD2

CDR3nt: TGCGCCAGCAGCCCAGGACTAGCGGGAATATACGAGCAGTACTTC
CDR3aa: CASSPGLAGIYEQYF
abundance: .
j_gene: TRBJ2-7
v_gene: TRBV5-1
d_gene: TRBD2

CDR3nt: TGTGCCGTCAGTGAGAGCGGCAGGGTAGGGACTGAAGCTTTCTTT
CDR3aa: CAVSESGRVGTEAFF
abundance: .
j_gene: TRBJ1-1
v_gene: TRBV10-3
d_gene: .

CDR3nt: TGCAGCGTTGACCGGACAGCCGCCTACAATGAGCAGTTCTTC
CDR3aa: CSVDRTAAYNEQFF
abundance: many
j_gene: TRBJ2-1
v_gene: TRBV29-1
d_gene: .

CDR3nt: TGTGCCAGCACCACAACCTGGACAGGACCTACCTACGAGCAGTACTTC
CDR3aa: CASTTTWTGPTYEQYF
abundance: many
j_gene: TRBJ2-7
v_gene: TRBV6-1
d_gene: TRBD1

CDR3nt: TGTGCCAGCTCACCAGGGGGCCCCTTTTACGAGCAGTACTTC
CDR3aa: CASSPGGPFYEQYF
abundance: .
j_gene: TRBJ2-7
v_gene: TRBV18
d_gene: .

CDR3nt: TGTGCCAGCACTTTGGGGCACCTTCACACTGAAGCTTTCTTT
CDR3aa: CASTLGHLHTEAFF
abundance: .
j_gene: TRBJ1-1
v_gene: TRBV28
d_gene: .

CDR3nt: TGTGCCAGCAGCCCCGGATTCGGGAGAGGAGAGACCCAGTACTTC
CDR3aa: CASSPGFGRGETQYF
abundance: few
j_gene: TRBJ2-5
v_gene: TRBV7-3
d_gene: .

CDR3nt: TGCAGTGCTAGTTACACCTCCTACAATGAGCAGTTCTTC
CDR3aa: CSASYTSYNEQFF
abundance: few
j_gene: TRBJ2-1
v_gene: TRBV20-1
d_gene: .

CDR3nt: TGCGCCAGCAGCCAAGGCGACAGGGCCGGTCAGCCCCAGCATTTT
CDR3aa: CASSQGDRAGQPQHF
abundance: few
j_gene: TRBJ1-5
v_gene: TRBV5-1
d_gene: TRBD1

CDR3nt: TGTGCCAGCATAAAAAGGGCCCAGGGGGGCACCGGGGAGCTGTTTTTT
CDR3aa: CASIKRAQGGTGELFF
abundance: .
j_gene: TRBJ2-2
v_gene: TRBV5-5
d_gene: .

CDR3nt: TGCAGTGCCGAGTCCGGACCACAGTACAATGAGCAGTTCTTC
CDR3aa: CSAESGPQYNEQFF
abundance: few
j_gene: TRBJ2-1
v_gene: TRBV20-1
d_gene: .

CDR3nt: TGCGCCAGCAGCCAAGACCCGGACGGCTACTACGAGCAGTACTTC
CDR3aa: CASSQDPDGYYEQYF
abundance: .
j_gene: TRBJ2-7
v_gene: TRBV4-1
d_gene: .

CDR3nt: TGTGCCAGCAGGTTCGGGGGCCTCTACGAGCAGTACTTC
CDR3aa: CASRFGGLYEQYF
abundance: .
j_gene: TRBJ2-7
v_gene: TRBV28
d_gene: .

CDR3nt: TGTGCCAGCAGTAGCCGCACAGATACGCAGTATTTT
CDR3aa: CASSSRTDTQYF
abundance: many
j_gene: TRBJ2-3
v_gene: TRBV7-2
d_gene: .

CDR3nt: TGTGCCAGCAGTTTGCTGACTAGCGGCTACGAGCAGTACTTC
CDR3aa: CASSLLTSGYEQYF
abundance: few
j_gene: TRBJ2-7
v_gene: TRBV12-3/TRBV12-4
d_gene: TRBD2

CDR3nt: TGCGCCAGCAGCTTCACCGGGGGGAATACGCAGTATTTT
CDR3aa: CASSFTGGNTQYF
abundance: .
j_gene: TRBJ2-3
v_gene: TRBV5-1
d_gene: TRBD2

CDR3nt: TGCGCCAGCAAATCCCTCAGGGGGGCGGAGTACAATGAGCAGTTCTTC
CDR3aa: CASKSLRGAEYNEQFF
abundance: .
j_gene: TRBJ2-1
v_gene: TRBV5-1
d_gene: .

CDR3nt: TGTGCCAGCAGCCGGGTAGGGTGGGAGACCCAGTACTTC
CDR3aa: CASSRVGWETQYF
abundance: .
j_gene: TRBJ2-5
v_gene: TRBV5-6
d_gene: .

CDR3nt: TGCGCCAGCAAAGGCGGAGGGAGCCCTTACGAGCAGTACTTC
CDR3aa: CASKGGGSPYEQYF
abundance: .
j_gene: TRBJ2-7
v_gene: TRBV10-2
d_gene: .

CDR3nt: TGTGCCAGCAGCTCCAGGGGATTTCGGATCGATGAGCAGTTCTTC
CDR3aa: CASSSRGFRIDEQFF
abundance: .
j_gene: TRBJ2-1
v_gene: TRBV7-3
d_gene: .

CDR3nt: TGTGCCACCAGTGCCAGGGGAAGTTGGGATGAGCAGTTCTTC
CDR3aa: CATSARGSWDEQFF
abundance: many
j_gene: TRBJ2-1
v_gene: TRBV24-1
d_gene: .

CDR3nt: TGTGCCAGCAGCCTCCGGATTGGGAATGAGCAGTTCTTC
CDR3aa: CASSLRIGNEQFF
abundance: few
j_gene: TRBJ2-1
v_gene: TRBV5-8
d_gene: .

CDR3nt: TGTGCTAGTGGTCAAGCGCGGGGTACAGGGACGTTCCCTACGTCGCCGGACGAGCAGTACTTC
CDR3aa: CASGQARGTGTFPTSPDEQYF
abundance: many
j_gene: TRBJ2-7
v_gene: TRBV12-5
d_gene: .

CDR3nt: TGTGCCAGCAGCGCCGCAGAAGCCAGGGTTTTGGGAACATATGGCTACACCTTC
CDR3aa: CASSAAEARVLGTYGYTF
abundance: few
j_gene: TRBJ1-2
v_gene: TRBV5-6
d_gene: .

CDR3nt: TGTGCCAGCAGTTTGTCGGGTGTGAGGAACGAGCAGTACTTC
CDR3aa: CASSLSGVRNEQYF
abundance: many
j_gene: TRBJ2-7
v_gene: TRBV12-3/TRBV12-4
d_gene: .

CDR3nt: TGCGCCAGCAGCCAGGGACTAGCGAGCAGCAATGAGCAGTTCTTC
CDR3aa: CASSQGLASSNEQFF
abundance: many
j_gene: TRBJ2-1
v_gene: TRBV5-1
d_gene: TRBD2

CDR3nt: TGTGCCAGCAGCCTTCTAGCGCCCAATGAGCAGTTCTTC
CDR3aa: CASSLLAPNEQFF
abundance: many
j_gene: TRBJ2-1
v_gene: TRBV12-3/TRBV12-4
d_gene: .

CDR3nt: TGCGCCAGCAGCTCCCGAAGGGGGAGCTCCTACGAGCAGTACTTC
CDR3aa: CASSSRRGSSYEQYF
abundance: many
j_gene: TRBJ2-7
v_gene: TRBV5-1
d_gene: .

CDR3nt: TGTGCCAGCAGTACCTTGGCCTCTGGGGCCAACGTCCTGACTTTC
CDR3aa: CASSTLASGANVLTF
abundance: few
j_gene: TRBJ2-6
v_gene: TRBV2
d_gene: .

CDR3nt: TGCAGTGCTAGGGGGGCGGGAGGCGGGGATGGGGGAATATGGCAGTTCTTC
CDR3aa: CSARGAGGGDGGIWQFF
abundance: .
j_gene: TRBJ2-1
v_gene: TRBV20-1
d_gene: TRBD2

CDR3nt: TGTGCCAGCAGCTTAACCGGACAGGGCCTTTCACCCCTCCACTTT
CDR3aa: CASSLTGQGLSPLHF
abundance: .
j_gene: TRBJ1-6
v_gene: TRBV11-2
d_gene: TRBD1

CDR3nt: TGTGCCAGCAGCTTTGAGGGGGCTAACAATGAGCAGTTCTTC
CDR3aa: CASSFEGANNEQFF
abundance: few
j_gene: TRBJ2-1
v_gene: TRBV7-9
d_gene: TRBD1

CDR3nt: TGTGCCAGCAGTTGGACACCGTACGAGCAGTACTTC
CDR3aa: CASSWTPYEQYF
abundance: many
j_gene: TRBJ2-7
v_gene: TRBV6-2/TRBV6-3
d_gene: .

CDR3nt: TGTGCCAGCAGTGTGGCAGGTCCCACCGGGGAGCTGTTTTTT
CDR3aa: CASSVAGPTGELFF
abundance: few
j_gene: TRBJ2-2
v_gene: TRBV2
d_gene: .

CDR3nt: TGTGCCAGCAGCGGCTACCTCGGACAGACCACAGATACGCAGTATTTT
CDR3aa: CASSGYLGQTTDTQYF
abundance: few
j_gene: TRBJ2-3
v_gene: TRBV4-2
d_gene: .